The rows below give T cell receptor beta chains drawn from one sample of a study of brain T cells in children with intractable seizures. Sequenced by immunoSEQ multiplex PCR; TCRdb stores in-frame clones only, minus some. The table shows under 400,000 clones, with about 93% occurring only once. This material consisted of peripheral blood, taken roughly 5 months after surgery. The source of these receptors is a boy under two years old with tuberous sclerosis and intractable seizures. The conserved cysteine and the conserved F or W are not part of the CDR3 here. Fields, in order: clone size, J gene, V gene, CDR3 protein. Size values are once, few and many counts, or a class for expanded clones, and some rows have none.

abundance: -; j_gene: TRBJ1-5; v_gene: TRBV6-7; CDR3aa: ASSPASSADREKAQPQH
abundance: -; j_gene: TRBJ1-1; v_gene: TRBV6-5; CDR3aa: ASSYSTGVATEAF
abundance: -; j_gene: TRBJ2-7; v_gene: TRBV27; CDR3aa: ASSLESTGWAYEQY
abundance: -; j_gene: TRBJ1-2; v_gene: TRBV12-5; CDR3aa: ASGPDPRAYYGYT
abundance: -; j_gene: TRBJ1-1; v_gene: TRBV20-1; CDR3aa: SARQDTEAF
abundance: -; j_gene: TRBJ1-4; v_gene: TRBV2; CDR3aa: ASSADRVGEKLF
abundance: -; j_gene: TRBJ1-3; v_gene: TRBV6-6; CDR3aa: ASSYQDSAGNTIY
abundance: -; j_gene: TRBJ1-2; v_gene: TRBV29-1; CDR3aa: SVLKGLNGYT
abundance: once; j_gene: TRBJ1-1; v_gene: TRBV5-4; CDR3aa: ASSLGTGREAF
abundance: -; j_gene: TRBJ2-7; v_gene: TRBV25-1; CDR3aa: ASRSGLPYEQY
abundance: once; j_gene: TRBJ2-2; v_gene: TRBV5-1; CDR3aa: ASRETSGGGTGELF
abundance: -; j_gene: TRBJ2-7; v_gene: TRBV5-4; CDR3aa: ASSQGEVYEQY
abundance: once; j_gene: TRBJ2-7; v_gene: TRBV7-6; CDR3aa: ASSLGAARTGFYEQY
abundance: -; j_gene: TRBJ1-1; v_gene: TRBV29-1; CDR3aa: SGERGEHTEAF
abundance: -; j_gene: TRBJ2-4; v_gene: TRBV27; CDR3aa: ASSFGTGILAKNIQY